This T cell receptor beta chain was captured by sequencing in a study of radiotherapy plus CTLA-4 blockade in lung cancer (dated by TCRdb to about 2018). Regarding the study in general: Among the enrolled patients, about 19% had an objective response, and about 30% reached disease control.

The study evaluated CTLA-4 blockade (ipilimumab) given together with focal radiation therapy in patients who had chemo-refractory metastatic non-small-cell lung cancer. In regard to this clone: No cognate antigen has been identified for it. Per-nucleotide qualities are absent, and no much larger clonotype sits a single base away. The sample holds other DNA sequences that translate to the same CDR3.

Study-wide findings and limitations: The strongest predictors of response were reported to be early dynamic shifts in blood T cell clones along with a rise in serum interferon-beta following radiation. After treatment with radiotherapy and ipilimumab, TCR clones that originated in tumors expanded in peripheral blood.

Preparation of the library involved the immunoSEQ multiplex PCR assay. TCRdb holds this immuneACCESS table with in-frame rearrangements only. Some clones are missing; in checked studies, unresolved V genes explain under half, and the rest has no known cause. This sample holds 20,000 to 30,000 clones; about two thirds were observed only once. The ten largest clones take up around 3.1% of the sample. Clipping removes 3 bases from V and 5 bases from J, with 1 as the unmatched junction base count. CDR1 SGHRS and CDR2 YFSETQ were looked up in the germline V gene. Taken from cysteine to phenylalanine, the CDR3 has 14 residues. The DNA shown is the 42-base CDR3, in frame from base 1.

The material sequenced was peripheral blood, taken from a patient treated with radiotherapy plus ipilimumab. This clonotype originated in a human donor with non-small cell lung cancer whose response to radiotherapy plus ipilimumab could not be evaluated. The receptor chain draws on TRBV5-1 and TRBJ2-3, with 12 junctional bases fitting TRBD2. The nucleotides read TGCGCCAGCAGCTCACTAGCGGGAGGAGATACGCAGTATTTT. Translated, this gives CASSSLAGGDTQYF.